This T cell receptor beta chain was documented in a study of post-analysis software for immune sequencing data. The CDR3 has 16 residues. The germline V gene has CDR1 SGHNT and CDR2 YYREEE (reference sequence). The V end lost 0 bases, the J end lost 8 bases, and 15 bases lay between the germline ends. This clonotype was observed a handful of times. What it binds is unknown. Sequencing libraries made from TCR beta cDNA carried unique molecular identifiers. About 460,000 cDNA molecules were obtained from roughly 0.93 to 9.6 million T cells. TCRdb redid the calling of the PCR reads with MiXCR, one entry per CDR3 protein. This table holds about 820,000 distinct CDR3 sequences, around 50% found once. Study-level findings and limits: Several TRBV segments were more frequent in patients than controls; TRBV5-6, TRBV5-1 and TRBV20-1 belonged to this group. With F measure, samples from one preparation batch clustered together strongly.

The TCR was taken from a girl aged 5-17 years with multiple sclerosis. Sample: blood. This chain uses TRBV5-4 with TRBJ1-6; D might be TRBD1 (5 bases). CDR3 residues: CASSLGGARSDSPLHF. In nucleotides, the CDR3 is TGTGCCAGCAGCTTGGGGGGCGCGCGCAGTGATTCACCCCTCCACTTT.